This T cell receptor beta chain comes out of a study of vaccination effects on CD4 cells after COVID-19. CDR1 and CDR2 (germline): SGHTA, FQGNSA. Between the trimmed V and J ends, which lost 2 bases and 5 bases, there was a span of 9 bases. This CDR3 region has 13 residues. A single count supports this clone. Its target is unknown. ViraFEST used viral peptide pools to expand antigen-specific CD4+ T cells before sequencing. Subsequent to 10 days of culture, CD4+ T cells were isolated. In the vaccine recipients, nucleocapsid antibodies were negative and there was no prior SARS-CoV-2 infection. Sequencing was performed with immunoSEQ multiplex PCR; in TCRdb, only in-frame clones are kept and a portion is missing. The data contain around 22,000 clones, approximately 70% of them seen just once; the ten biggest clones take up approximately 12%.

This sample comprised CD4+ T cells from PBMCs cultured with HCoV-229E spike peptides, obtained before COVID-19 vaccination. The rearrangement joins TRBV7-2 to TRBJ2-5, with no clear D. The receptor comes from a human donor who received a COVID-19 vaccine. In nucleotides, the CDR3 is TGTGCCAGCAGCTTACTCTTCTCGGAGACCCAGTACTTC. This sequence encodes CASSLLFSETQYF.